These 21 T cell receptor beta chains came from one sample sequenced in a study of control samples from healthy donors and cancer patients. The method was immunoSEQ multiplex PCR; TCRdb's version includes in-frame clones alone and lacks a portion of them. Here the sample spans 150,000 or so clones, 80% to 95% being singletons. The sequencing sample was made of blood. These receptors were taken from a man between 18 and 35 years old in good health.

J is TRBJ2-2 and V is TRBV5-8, with D perhaps TRBD1 or TRBD2 (7 bases each). Per the germline V gene, CDR1 is SGHTS and CDR2 is YDEGEE. This CDR3 has 15 amino acids. The V gene lost 3 bases and the J gene lost 5 bases, with 14 bases spanning the gap. The chain's CDR3 is CASSSYRGGTGELFF. CDR3 sequence (DNA): TGTGCCAGCAGCTCATACAGGGGAGGGACCGGGGAGCTGTTTTTT.

The chain couples TRBV9 to TRBJ2-7; 7 bases are a match to TRBD2. Trimming cost V 0 bases and J 3 bases; bases outside gene matches: 6. Germline V lookup: CDR1 SGDLS, CDR2 YYNGEE. CDR3 length: 15 residues. The CDR3 loop reads CASSVESGAYYEQYF. In nucleotides, the CDR3 is TGTGCCAGCAGCGTAGAAAGCGGGGCCTACTACGAGCAGTACTTC.

CDR3 residues: CASSLQPNTEAFF. The DNA of the CDR3 is TGCGCCAGCAGCTTGCAACCCAACACTGAAGCTTTCTTT. V is TRBV5-1 and J is TRBJ1-1; D uncertain. Per germline, CDR1 SGHRS and CDR2 YFSETQ. CDR3 length: 13 residues. Trimming took 1 base from V and 2 from J, leaving 6 bases between them.

The rearrangement uses TRBV30 and TRBJ1-3, with 7 bases matching TRBD1. Germline CDR1 reads GTSNPN; CDR2 reads SVGIG (reference sequence). With 5 bases clipped from V and 3 bases from J, the junction kept 13 bases outside the gene matches. There are 16 residues in the CDR3. CDR3 sequence: CAWAKAGTVFGNTIYF. The CDR3 DNA sequence: TGTGCCTGGGCCAAGGCCGGGACAGTTTTTGGAAACACCATATATTTT. Drawing the rest from reference TRBV30 and TRBJ1-3, the complete variable domain is SQTIHQWPATLVQPVGSPLSLECTVEGTSNPNLYWYRQAAGRGLQLLFYSVGIGQISSEVPQNLSASRPQDRQFILSSKKLLLSDSGFYLCAWAKAGTVFGNTIYFGEGSWLTVV.

This clone was found once. The chain joins TRBV7-2 to TRBJ2-1; D possibly uses TRBD1 or TRBD2 (6 bases each). The CDR3 contains 14 residues. The germline V and J ends were trimmed by 0 bases and 6 bases, with 9 bases remaining between them. The germline V gene has CDR1 SGHTA and CDR2 FQGNSA. The CDR3 protein is CASSLAKGGNEQFF. DNA for the CDR3: TGTGCCAGCAGCTTAGCGAAGGGGGGCAATGAGCAGTTCTTC.

The J gene is TRBJ1-2, the V gene TRBV4-1; no reliable D call. The CDR3 has 14 residues. V was pared by 1 base and J by 5 bases, with 11 bases between. Germline values: CDR1 MGHRA, CDR2 YSYEKL. The CDR3 region is CASSQVTETYGYTF. CDR3 in DNA: TGCGCCAGCAGCCAAGTGACGGAGACGTATGGCTACACCTTC.

The chain has TRBV19 and TRBJ1-5, with a tentative D call TRBD1 (6 bases). V lost 6 bases, J lost 5 bases, and 17 bases lay in between. The CDR3 has 15 amino acids. CDR1 LNHDA and CDR2 SQIVND come from the germline V gene (reference sequence). This CDR3 reads CASSVGPGEHQPQHF. The CDR3 DNA sequence: TGTGCCAGTAGCGTTGGGCCAGGGGAACATCAGCCCCAGCATTTT.

The rearrangement links TRBV25-1 to TRBJ1-2; D is undetermined. There are 11 residues in the CDR3. CDR1 is MGHDK and CDR2 is SYGVNS in the germline V gene. V was shortened by 10 bases and J by 7 bases, with 13 bases between the two germline ends. The CDR3 is CATKGLPGYTF. The CDR3 DNA is TGTGCCACGAAGGGCCTACCTGGCTACACCTTC.

The chain links TRBV2 to TRBJ2-3, with no clear D. Germline loops: CDR1 SNHLY, CDR2 FYNNEI. The CDR3 consists of 10 residues. V shed 8 bases and J shed 6 bases, with 6 bases lying between them. The CDR3 is CASFRDTQYF. In DNA, the CDR3 is TGTGCCAGCTTTAGGGATACGCAGTATTTT.

In its sample, this clone was seen once. The V call is TRBV5-1, the J call TRBJ1-1; TRBD1 agrees at 9 bases. Germline CDR1 reads SGHRS; CDR2 reads YFSETQ. J gave up 3 bases and V 7 bases, and 7 bases lay outside the gene matches. The CDR3 consists of 14 residues. The CDR3 loop is CASGAGTGYTEAFF. Written as DNA, the CDR3 is TGCGCCAGCGGGGCCGGGACAGGGTACACTGAAGCTTTCTTT.

The chain's CDR3 is CSVGNAPGTGEKLFF. CDR3 sequence (DNA): TGCAGCGTTGGTAATGCCCCAGGGACAGGTGAAAAACTGTTTTTT. V is TRBV29-1 and J is TRBJ1-4, with TRBD1 identical over 8 bases. V gave up 4 bases and J gave up 7 bases; unmatched junction bases: 11. Germline loops: CDR1 SQVTM, CDR2 ANQGSEA. This CDR3 has 15 amino acids.

The CDR3: CASSFGTGTEAFF. The CDR3 nucleotides are TGTGCCAGCAGTTTTGGGACAGGCACTGAAGCTTTCTTT. The rearrangement links TRBV12-3 or TRBV12-4 to TRBJ1-1; 8 nucleotides match TRBD1. The trim removed 3 bases at V and 4 bases at J, leaving 1 base unmatched. The CDR3 covers 13 residues.

The genes are TRBV5-1 and TRBJ2-5; 7 positions match TRBD1. CDR3 length equals 16 residues. Germline CDR1 SGHRS, CDR2 YFSETQ. Trimming took 4 bases from V and 3 from J; bases not matched to a gene: 12. CDR3 protein: CASSRVTGTAKETQYF. The DNA of the CDR3 is TGCGCCAGCAGCCGAGTGACCGGGACAGCAAAAGAGACCCAGTACTTC.

A single count supports this clone. V and J are TRBV6-5 and TRBJ1-2, with D tentatively TRBD1 (5 bases). V was pared by 8 bases and J by 4 bases, with 20 bases between. Germline lookup yields CDR1 MNHEY and CDR2 SVGAGI. This CDR3 has 15 residues. The CDR3 loop is CASSRDVGKGYGYTF. The CDR3 nucleotides are TGTGCCAGCTCAAGGGACGTCGGGAAGGGCTATGGCTACACCTTC.

This chain links TRBV15 with TRBJ1-4; no firm D call. CDR1 is LNHNV, CDR2 YYDKDF, per germline (reference sequence). The ends were cut back, 1 base at V and 8 bases at J, with 11 bases in the middle. This CDR3 is 14 amino acids long. The CDR3 here is CATSRVAGWEKLFF. CDR3 bases: TGTGCCACCAGCAGAGTGGCAGGATGGGAAAAACTGTTTTTT.

This clone showed up just a few times. The V and J genes are TRBV27 and TRBJ1-5; TRBD1 agrees at 12 bases. Germline-derived CDR1 and CDR2 are MNHEY and SMNVEV (reference sequence). V trimming: 6 bases; J trimming: 9 bases; junction bases outside the gene matches: 12. The length of the CDR3 is 16 residues. The CDR3 coding sequence is TGTGCCAGCAGCCTTAGGGGGACAGGGGGCTATGGGCCCCAGCATTTT. Its protein is CASSLRGTGGYGPQHF.

This clone was seen only once. CDR3 amino acids: CASSAPRDGGTDTQYF. The CDR3 DNA is TGTGCCAGCAGCGCCCCGAGGGATGGGGGCACAGATACGCAGTATTTT. V usage is TRBV9 and J usage is TRBJ2-3; tentatively, D is TRBD2 (5 bases). Trimming left V 3 bases short and J 1 base short, with 15 bases between. The CDR3 runs 16 residues. Germline CDR1 SGDLS, CDR2 YYNGEE.

This clone was seen once. The V gene is TRBV27, the J gene TRBJ1-1; the match to TRBD1 covers 9 bases. Trimming at V came to 6 bases and at J to 7 bases, leaving 6 bases not matched to a gene. Germline-derived CDR1 and CDR2 are MNHEY and SMNVEV (reference sequence). The CDR3 totals 13 residues. The CDR3 DNA reads as TGTGCCAGCAGCGCTAACAGGGGGCTTGAAGCTTTCTTT. It translates to CASSANRGLEAFF.

This sequence joins TRBV19 and TRBJ2-5; D is unresolved. V lost 3 bases to trimming and J lost 7 bases, with 12 bases between them. The CDR3 contains 13 residues. Germline values: CDR1 LNHDA, CDR2 SQIVND (reference sequence). CDR3: CASSIQASGTQYF. For the CDR3, the DNA is TGTGCCAGTAGTATTCAGGCCTCCGGGACCCAGTACTTC.

The chain is built from TRBV7-2 and TRBJ2-7; TRBD1 aligns across 7 bases. J lost 3 bases, V lost 1 base, and 3 bases had no gene match. CDR3 length: 14 amino acids. Germline values: CDR1 SGHTA, CDR2 FQGNSA. The DNA for the CDR3 is TGTGCCAGCAGCTTAGAATGGACAGGCTACGAGCAGTACTTC. This gives the protein CASSLEWTGYEQYF. The full variable domain, with the rest looked up from reference TRBV7-2 and TRBJ2-7, is GAGVSQSPSNKVTEKGKDVELRCDPISGHTALYWYRQSLGQGLEFLIYFQGNSAPDKSGLPSDRFSAERTGGSVSTLTIQRTQQEDSAVYLCASSLEWTGYEQYFGPGTRLTVT.

This rearrangement joins TRBV28 to TRBJ1-3; D may be TRBD1 (6 bases). The V gene's germline CDR1 is MDHEN and CDR2 SYDVKM. V lost 7 bases to trimming and J lost 1 base, with 14 bases between them. There are 15 residues in the CDR3. The CDR3 coding sequence is TGTGCCAGCACCGCGGACAGCCTTTCTGGAAACACCATATATTTT. Amino acid sequence: CASTADSLSGNTIYF.